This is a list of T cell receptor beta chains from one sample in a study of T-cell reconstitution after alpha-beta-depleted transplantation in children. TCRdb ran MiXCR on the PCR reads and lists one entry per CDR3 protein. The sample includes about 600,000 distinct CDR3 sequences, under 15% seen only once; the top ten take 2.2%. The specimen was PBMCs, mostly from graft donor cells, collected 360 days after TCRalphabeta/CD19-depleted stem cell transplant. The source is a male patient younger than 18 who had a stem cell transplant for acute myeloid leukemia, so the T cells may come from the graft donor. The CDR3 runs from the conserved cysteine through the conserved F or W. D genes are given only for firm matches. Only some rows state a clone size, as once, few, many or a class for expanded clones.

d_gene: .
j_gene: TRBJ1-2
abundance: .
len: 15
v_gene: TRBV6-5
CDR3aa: CASLGRETGDYGYTF
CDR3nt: TGTGCCAGCCTGGGGAGGGAAACTGGGGACTATGGCTACACCTTC

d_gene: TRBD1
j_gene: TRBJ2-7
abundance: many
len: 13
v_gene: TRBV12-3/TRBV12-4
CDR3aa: CASSQTGFYEQYF
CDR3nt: TGTGCCAGCAGCCAGACAGGGTTCTACGAGCAGTACTTC

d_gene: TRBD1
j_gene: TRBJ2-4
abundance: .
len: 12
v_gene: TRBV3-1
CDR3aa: CASSHPGGREYF
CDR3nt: TGTGCCAGCAGCCACCCAGGGGGCCGGGAGTACTTC

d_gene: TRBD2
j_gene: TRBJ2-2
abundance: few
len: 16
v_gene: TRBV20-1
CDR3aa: CCARHPGRALTGELFF
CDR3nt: TGCTGTGCTAGACACCCGGGGAGGGCACTCACCGGGGAGCTGTTTTTT

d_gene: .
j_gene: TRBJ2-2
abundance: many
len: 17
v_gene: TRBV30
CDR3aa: CAWSPISRRIATGELFF
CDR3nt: TGTGCCTGGAGTCCGATAAGTCGGAGGATAGCCACCGGGGAGCTGTTTTTT

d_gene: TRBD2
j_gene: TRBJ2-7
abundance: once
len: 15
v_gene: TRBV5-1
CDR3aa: CASQLGLAASYEQYF
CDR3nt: TGCGCCAGCCAGCTTGGACTAGCTGCGTCCTACGAGCAGTACTTC

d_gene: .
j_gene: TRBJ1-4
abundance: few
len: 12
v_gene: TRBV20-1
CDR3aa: CSAIGGHEKLFF
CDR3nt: TGCAGTGCTATAGGAGGTCACGAAAAACTGTTTTTT

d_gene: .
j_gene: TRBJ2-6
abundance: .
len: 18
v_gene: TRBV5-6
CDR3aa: CASSFRGPGPSGANVLTF
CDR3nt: TGTGCCAGCAGCTTTAGGGGTCCCGGGCCCTCCGGGGCCAACGTCCTGACTTTC

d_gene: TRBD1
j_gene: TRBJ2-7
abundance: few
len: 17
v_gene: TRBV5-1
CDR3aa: CASSLRRSDRSAYEQYF
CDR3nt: TGCGCCAGCAGCTTGCGGCGTTCGGACAGGTCAGCCTACGAGCAGTACTTC

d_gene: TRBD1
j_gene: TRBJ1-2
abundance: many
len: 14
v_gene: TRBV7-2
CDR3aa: CASSSSDRDYGYTF
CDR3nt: TGTGCCAGCAGCTCCTCCGACAGGGACTATGGCTACACCTTC

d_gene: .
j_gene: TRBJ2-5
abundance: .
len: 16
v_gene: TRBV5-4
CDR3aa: CASSRLGTEVPETQYF
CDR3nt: TGTGCCAGCAGCCGTCTCGGGACGGAGGTACCAGAGACCCAGTACTTC

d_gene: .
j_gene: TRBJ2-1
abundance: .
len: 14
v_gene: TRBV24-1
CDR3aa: CATSDLPPYNEQFF
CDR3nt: TGTGCCACCAGTGATTTGCCCCCCTACAATGAGCAGTTCTTC

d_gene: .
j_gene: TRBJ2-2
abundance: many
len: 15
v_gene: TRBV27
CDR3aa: CASSFIGGNTGELFF
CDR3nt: TGTGCCAGCAGTTTTATCGGGGGGAACACCGGGGAGCTGTTTTTT

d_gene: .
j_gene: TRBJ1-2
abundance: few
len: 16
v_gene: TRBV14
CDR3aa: CASSQDWLQDLYGYTF
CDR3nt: TGTGCCAGCAGCCAAGATTGGCTACAAGACCTCTATGGCTACACCTTC

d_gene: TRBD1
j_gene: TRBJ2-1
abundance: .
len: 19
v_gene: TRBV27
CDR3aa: CASRLGTGLSSFGDNEQFF
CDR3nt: TGTGCCAGCAGACTAGGGACAGGGCTTTCGTCGTTCGGAGACAATGAGCAGTTCTTC

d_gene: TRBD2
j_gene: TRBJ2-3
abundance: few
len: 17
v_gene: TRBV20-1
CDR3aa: CSASILAGSPLADTQYF
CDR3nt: TGCAGTGCTAGTATCCTAGCGGGTAGCCCTTTGGCAGATACGCAGTATTTT

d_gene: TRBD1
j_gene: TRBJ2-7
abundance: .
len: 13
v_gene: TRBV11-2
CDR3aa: CASSLGDRDKQYF
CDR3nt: TGTGCCAGCAGCTTGGGAGACAGGGATAAGCAGTACTTC

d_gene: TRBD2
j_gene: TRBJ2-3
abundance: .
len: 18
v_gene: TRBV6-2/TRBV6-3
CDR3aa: CASSYPPLTSGSADTQYF
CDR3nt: TGTGCCAGCAGTTACCCCCCTTTGACTAGCGGGAGTGCAGATACGCAGTATTTT

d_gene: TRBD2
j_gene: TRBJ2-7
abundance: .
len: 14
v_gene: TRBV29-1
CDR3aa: CSVVGAGGAYEQYF
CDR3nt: TGCAGCGTTGTAGGAGCGGGAGGGGCCTACGAGCAGTACTTC

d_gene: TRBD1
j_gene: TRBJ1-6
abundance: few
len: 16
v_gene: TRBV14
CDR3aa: CASSARQGSYNSPLHF
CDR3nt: TGTGCCAGCAGCGCTCGACAGGGCTCCTATAATTCACCCCTCCACTTT

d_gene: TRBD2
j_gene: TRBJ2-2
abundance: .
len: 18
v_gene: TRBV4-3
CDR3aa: CASSQTGTSGSYTGELFF
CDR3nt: TGCGCCAGCAGCCAAACCGGTACTAGCGGGAGTTACACCGGGGAGCTGTTTTTT

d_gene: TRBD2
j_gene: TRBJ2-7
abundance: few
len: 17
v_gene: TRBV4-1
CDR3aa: CASSQDRLAGNGYEQYF
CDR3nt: TGCGCCAGCAGCCAAGATCGACTAGCGGGAAATGGCTACGAGCAGTACTTC

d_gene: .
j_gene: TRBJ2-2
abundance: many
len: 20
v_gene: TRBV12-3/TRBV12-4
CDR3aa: CASSLGREWETDQNTGELFF
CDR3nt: TGTGCCAGCAGTTTGGGACGTGAGTGGGAAACCGACCAAAACACCGGGGAGCTGTTTTTT

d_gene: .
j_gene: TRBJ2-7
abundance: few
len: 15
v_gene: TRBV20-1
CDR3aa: CSASPLRESPYEQYF
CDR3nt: TGCAGTGCTAGCCCTCTAAGGGAGAGTCCCTACGAGCAGTACTTC

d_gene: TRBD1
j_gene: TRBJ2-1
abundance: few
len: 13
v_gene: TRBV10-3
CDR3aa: CAIEGAEDNEQFF
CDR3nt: TGTGCCATCGAGGGGGCGGAGGACAATGAGCAGTTCTTC

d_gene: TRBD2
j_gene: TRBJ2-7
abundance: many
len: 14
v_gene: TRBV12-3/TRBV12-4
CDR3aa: CASSFLRTSGEQYF
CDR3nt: TGTGCCAGCAGTTTCCTCCGGACTAGCGGCGAGCAGTACTTC

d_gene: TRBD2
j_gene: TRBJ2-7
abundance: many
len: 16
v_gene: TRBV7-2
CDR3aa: CASSPWVAGSSYEQYF
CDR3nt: TGTGCCAGCAGCCCCTGGGTAGCGGGGAGCTCCTACGAGCAGTACTTC

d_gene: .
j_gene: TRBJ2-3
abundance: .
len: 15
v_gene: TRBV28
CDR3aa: CASRPGGLITDTQYF
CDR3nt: TGTGCCAGCAGGCCCGGGGGCCTAATCACAGATACGCAGTATTTT

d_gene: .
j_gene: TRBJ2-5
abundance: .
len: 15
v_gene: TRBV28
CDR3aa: CASSDRGGFQETQYF
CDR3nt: TGTGCCAGCAGCGACAGGGGAGGGTTTCAAGAGACCCAGTACTTC

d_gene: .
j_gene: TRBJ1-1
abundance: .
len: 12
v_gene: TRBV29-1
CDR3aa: CSLWGRGTEAFF
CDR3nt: TGCAGCCTTTGGGGGCGGGGCACTGAAGCTTTCTTT

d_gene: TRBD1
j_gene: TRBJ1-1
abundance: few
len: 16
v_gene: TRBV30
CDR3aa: CACPGTGGSSDTEAFF
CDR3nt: TGTGCCTGTCCCGGGACAGGGGGATCGTCGGACACTGAAGCTTTCTTT

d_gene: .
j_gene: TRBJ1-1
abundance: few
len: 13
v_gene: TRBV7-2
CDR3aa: CASSLGGSLKAFF
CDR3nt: TGTGCCAGCAGCCTAGGGGGGAGTCTCAAAGCTTTCTTT

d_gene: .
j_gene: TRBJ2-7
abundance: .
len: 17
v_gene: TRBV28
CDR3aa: CASSLGGGPGVDYEQYF
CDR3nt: TGTGCCAGCAGTTTGGGAGGCGGGCCAGGGGTGGACTACGAGCAGTACTTC

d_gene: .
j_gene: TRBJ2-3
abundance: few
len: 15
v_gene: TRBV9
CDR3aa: CASSVDPRVLDTQYF
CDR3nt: TGTGCCAGCAGCGTAGATCCGCGAGTTCTGGATACGCAGTATTTT

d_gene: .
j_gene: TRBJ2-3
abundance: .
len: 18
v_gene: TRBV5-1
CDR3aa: CASRTGAEGRRITDTQYF
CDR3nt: TGCGCCAGCAGGACCGGTGCGGAGGGGAGGAGGATCACAGATACGCAGTATTTT

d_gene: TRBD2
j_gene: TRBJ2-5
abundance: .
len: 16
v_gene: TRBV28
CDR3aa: CASSLSGPAGAETQYF
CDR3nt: TGTGCCAGCAGTTTATCCGGACCCGCGGGAGCAGAGACCCAGTACTTC

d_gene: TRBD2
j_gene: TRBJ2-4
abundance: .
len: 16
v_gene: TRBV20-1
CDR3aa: CSARDASGRLENIQYF
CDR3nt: TGCAGTGCTAGAGATGCTAGCGGGAGGCTTGAAAACATTCAGTACTTC

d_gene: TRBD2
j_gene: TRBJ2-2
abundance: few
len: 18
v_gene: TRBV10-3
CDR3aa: CAISEIGTSGSYTGELFF
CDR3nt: TGTGCCATCAGTGAGATTGGGACTAGCGGGAGTTACACCGGGGAGCTGTTTTTT

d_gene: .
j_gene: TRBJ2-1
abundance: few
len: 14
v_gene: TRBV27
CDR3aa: CASRPVLSYNEQFF
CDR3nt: TGTGCCAGCCGCCCCGTGTTGTCCTACAATGAGCAGTTCTTC

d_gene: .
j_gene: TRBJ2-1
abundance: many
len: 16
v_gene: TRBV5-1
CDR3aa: CASSLGASAPIGEQFF
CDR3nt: TGCGCCAGCAGCTTGGGGGCTAGCGCCCCAATCGGAGAGCAGTTCTTC

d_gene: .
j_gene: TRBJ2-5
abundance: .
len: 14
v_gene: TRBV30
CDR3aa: CAWSGGIGRETQYF
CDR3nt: TGTGCCTGGAGTGGGGGAATAGGGCGAGAGACCCAGTACTTC